This TCR beta chain was recovered during a study of cytomegalovirus exposure and HLA in healthy donors. Findings and caveats of the study: Researchers had no immune exposure information except CMV serostatus available. Because they were indistinguishable, some V segments, including TRBV6-2 and TRBV6-3, were excluded. HLA alleles were associated with 15,000 to 20,000 TCR beta sequences in a later analysis at 0.05 false discovery rate. For cytomegalovirus status, the classifier reportedly gave diagnoses with high specificity and sensitivity.

As regards this clone: Antigen unknown.

Per germline, CDR1 SGHVS and CDR2 FQNEAQ. CDR3 length: 14 amino acids. Trimming removed 7 bases from V and 6 bases from J, with 18 bases in between. 60 Vbeta and 13 Jbeta primers were used in PCR. Some clones are missing from TCRdb's copy, which holds only in-frame ones; the method was immunoSEQ multiplex PCR. Of approximately 180,000 clones in the sample, 79% are singletons; the top ten hold 1.6%. The chain has TRBV7-8 and TRBJ1-2; no reliable D call. The clonotype originates from a woman aged 50 to 60 in good health and CMV-seronegative. Sequenced material: PBMCs. CDR3: CASTPSRLWDGYTF. The CDR3 nucleotides read TGTGCCAGCACCCCCTCGCGGCTCTGGGATGGCTACACCTTC.